This TCR beta chain is from a study of technical replicates of blood from several donors. V trimming: 0 bases; J trimming: 2 bases; junction bases outside the gene matches: 5. The CDR3 loop spans 15 amino acids. CDR1 SGHRS and CDR2 YFSETQ come from the germline V gene. TCRdb's table, derived via immunoSEQ multiplex PCR, lists solely in-frame clones and lacks some. The sample has 84,000 or so clones; 85% to 95% are singletons. This receptor was obtained from a human donor in good health. The V gene is TRBV5-1, the J gene TRBJ2-7; TRBD2 matches at 7 bases. Input material: T cells isolated from PBMCs. The CDR3 reads CASSLAGTNAYEQYF. The CDR3 region has the DNA TGCGCCAGCAGCTTGGCCGGGACTAACGCCTACGAGCAGTACTTC.